The next 15 T cell receptor beta chains were all read from a single sample in a study of early T cells in non-severe SARS-CoV-2 infection. TCRdb recomputed calls from the 5' RACE reads with MiXCR, one row per CDR3 protein. The profile shows about 40,000 distinct CDR3 sequences, approximately 6.3% of them singletons. The sequences come from whole blood, collected at baseline. The receptors stem from an adult who was a healthcare worker with PCR-confirmed SARS-CoV-2 infection or an uninfected control (not recorded which).

This clonotype appeared a few times. V usage is TRBV3-1 and J usage is TRBJ2-2, with 8 bases matching TRBD2. CDR3 length: 14 residues. V lost 7 bases and J lost 4; bases outside the gene matches: 5. The germline V gene encodes CDR1 LGHDT and CDR2 YNNKEL (reference sequence). CDR3 loop: CASNRGGSTGELFF. CDR3 DNA: TGTGCCAGCAACCGGGGGGGCAGCACCGGGGAGCTGTTTTTT.

This clonotype was counted at least ten times. The chain employs TRBV11-2 and TRBJ2-7, with D perhaps matching TRBD2 (6 bases). The CDR3 contains 14 residues. With 3 bases removed from V and 3 bases from J, the gap between germline ends came to 12 bases. CDR1 is SGHAT and CDR2 is FQNNGV in the germline V gene. The CDR3 reads CASSLGGPYYEQYF. The CDR3 DNA sequence: TGTGCCAGCAGCTTGGGGGGACCCTACTACGAGCAGTACTTC.

The J gene is TRBJ2-1, the V gene TRBV7-6; D unclear. This CDR3 is built from 11 residues. From germline, CDR1 is SGHVS and CDR2 FNYEAQ. V lost 2 bases and J 10 bases, leaving 6 bases between the germline ends. This chain's CDR3 is CASSLNLEQFF. CDR3 DNA sequence: TGTGCCAGCAGCTTAAACCTAGAGCAGTTCTTC.

This clonotype was seen a few times. J is TRBJ2-3 and V is TRBV6-1; D unresolved. The CDR3 is 13 amino acids. From germline, CDR1 is MNHNS and CDR2 SASEGT. V lost 1 base and J lost 5, with 7 bases in between. The CDR3: CASSEVRRDTQYF. CDR3 coding DNA: TGTGCCAGCAGTGAAGTAAGGAGAGATACGCAGTATTTT.

This clonotype was detected a few times. CDR3 sequence reads: CASSTLTLNTEAFF. CDR3 sequence (DNA): TGTGCCAGCAGCACCTTGACACTGAACACTGAAGCTTTCTTT. The genes are TRBV7-2 and TRBJ1-1; D is undetermined. The V and J ends lost 5 bases and 0 bases respectively, with 10 bases between them. There are 14 residues in the CDR3. Germline loops: CDR1 SGHTA, CDR2 FQGNSA.

This clonotype was recorded at least ten times. The V call is TRBV9, the J call TRBJ2-2, with 11 positions matching TRBD2. In germline, CDR1 is SGDLS, CDR2 YYNGEE. Trimming cost V 4 bases and J 7 bases; bases outside gene matches: 9. This CDR3 has 16 residues. In DNA, the CDR3 is TGTGCCAGCAGCCCAGGCAAACTAGCGGGGGTCGGGGAGCTGTTTTTT. Its protein product is CASSPGKLAGVGELFF.

The rearrangement uses TRBV20-1 and TRBJ2-4; D gene unclear. This CDR3 spans 14 amino acids. CDR1 and CDR2 from the germline V gene are DFQATT and SNEGSKA (reference sequence). Trimming left V 3 bases short and J 0 bases short, with 9 bases between. The CDR3, as DNA: TGCAGTGCTAGCCCGATTTTAGCCAAAAACATTCAGTACTTC. It encodes CSASPILAKNIQYF.

This clonotype has just a few counts. The rearrangement links TRBV12-3 or TRBV12-4 to TRBJ1-2; D call uncertain. Trimming removed 6 bases from V and 8 bases from J, with 19 bases in between. The CDR3 is 14 amino acids. Here the CDR3 reads CASREVGVPGGYTF. For the CDR3, the DNA is TGTGCCAGCAGAGAAGTTGGAGTCCCCGGGGGCTACACCTTC.

This clonotype was seen many times. The CDR3 region has the DNA TGTGCCAGCAGCCGAGACCGGACAGGGGGAACCTACGAGCAGTACTTC. The encoded protein is CASSRDRTGGTYEQYF. The chain couples TRBV5-4 to TRBJ2-7, with 10 bases lining up with TRBD1. Germline V lookup: CDR1 SGHNT, CDR2 YYREEE (reference sequence). Trimming cost V 4 bases and J 2 bases; bases outside gene matches: 9. The CDR3 spans 16 residues.

V and J are TRBV28 and TRBJ2-6; unclear D gene. V was pared by 4 bases and J by 0 bases, with 10 bases between. Germline CDR1 is MDHEN and CDR2 is SYDVKM. The CDR3 is 16 amino acids. The CDR3 loop reads CASSSSRYSGANVLTF. CDR3 sequence (DNA): TGTGCCAGCAGTTCCTCCAGGTACTCTGGGGCCAACGTCCTGACTTTC.

This clonotype has only a few counts. This chain connects TRBV7-6 to TRBJ2-3; the match to TRBD2 covers 7 bases. The CDR3 sequence is 14 residues long. Losses at the gene ends were 5 bases for V and 4 bases for J; bases not matched to a gene: 6. CDR1 SGHVS and CDR2 FNYEAQ come from the germline V gene. CDR3 DNA sequence: TGTGCCAGCAGCATCGGACTAGTTCCAGATACGCAGTATTTT. Translation gives CASSIGLVPDTQYF.

This clonotype was counted between two and nine times. The chain recombines TRBV6-4 with TRBJ2-4, with TRBD2 matching over 12 bases. Germline V gives CDR1 MRHNA, CDR2 SNTAGT. The CDR3 length is 14 residues. Trimming took 7 bases from V and 8 from J; bases not matched to a gene: 6. The CDR3 region is CASKPSGGADIQYF. The CDR3 nucleotides are TGTGCCAGCAAACCTAGCGGGGGGGCCGACATTCAGTACTTC.

This clonotype has a count of ten or more. The chain joins TRBV19 to TRBJ2-1, with unresolved D. Looked up from germline, CDR1 is LNHDA and CDR2 is SQIVND (reference sequence). Trimming cost V 4 bases and J 7 bases, with 14 bases left between them. This CDR3 has 14 amino acids. This chain's CDR3 is CASSTTALGNEQFF. CDR3 coding DNA: TGTGCCAGTAGTACGACCGCCCTAGGTAATGAGCAGTTCTTC.

This clonotype has a count of ten or more. This chain links TRBV7-9 with TRBJ2-7; a possible D gene is TRBD2 (5 bases). The CDR3 contains 12 residues. Per the germline V gene, CDR1 is SEHNR and CDR2 is FQNEAQ (reference sequence). Trimming removed 5 bases at V and 5 bases at J, with 10 bases between. The CDR3 DNA is TGTGCCAGCAGCGCAACTAGTAACGAGCAGTACTTC. Translated, it gives CASSATSNEQYF.

In its sample, this clonotype was seen many times. The chain combines TRBV24-1 with TRBJ1-2; TRBD1 matches at 10 bases. Trimming took 9 bases from V and 8 from J; bases not matched to a gene: 8. Germline V lookup: CDR1 KGHDR, CDR2 SFDVKD. The CDR3 is made up of 13 amino acids. The CDR3 loop is CATFGQGDGGYTF. The CDR3 nucleotides are TGTGCCACCTTCGGACAGGGGGATGGAGGCTACACCTTC.